This TCR beta chain appears in the sequencing data of a study of T cells in Graves' hyperthyroidism and ophthalmopathy. Worth noting for this clonotype: Compared with germline, one end of the junction differs, possibly owing to a read error.

Germline CDR1 reads SEHNR; CDR2 reads FQNEAQ (reference sequence). This CDR3 contains 14 residues. RNA transcripts served as the template for amplifying TCR beta CDR3 regions. HTBI primers were the set used in a first-round RT-PCR of the TCR CDR3. TCRdb ran MiXCR on the multiplex PCR reads and lists one entry per CDR3 protein. The table has 600,000 or so distinct CDR3 sequences, just over 45% seen once. Graves' hyperthyroidism is called stable when ophthalmopathy does not progress within 18 months. J is TRBJ2-7 and V is TRBV7-9, with D hard to call. The sample taken for sequencing was peripheral blood or thyroid tissue (not recorded which). The sequence was collected from a woman between 18 and 29 years old with Graves' hyperthyroidism. CDR3 residues: CASSQDSGNYEQYF. The CDR3 DNA reads TGCGCCAGCAGCCAAGATTCCGGAAACTACGAGCAGTACTTC.